This T cell receptor beta chain was captured in a study of cytomegalovirus exposure and HLA in healthy donors. Some clones are missing from TCRdb's copy, which holds only in-frame ones; the method was immunoSEQ multiplex PCR. The data show some 56,000 clones, about 92% seen once. This clone was observed a handful of times. Sequencing was carried out using PBMCs. The sequence came from a man aged 18-30 years in good health and CMV-seronegative.

The CDR3 nucleotides read TGTGCCACCGAATCTAGCGGAACCTACGAGCAGTACTTC. It encodes CATESSGTYEQYF. V usage is TRBV6-5 and J usage is TRBJ2-7, with 7 bases aligning to TRBD2. Germline-derived CDR1 and CDR2 are MNHEY and SVGAGI. The CDR3 is 13 residues long. The V and J ends lost 10 bases and 2 bases, in that order; junction bases with no gene match: 8.